A selection of T cell receptor beta chains follows, all from one sample in a study of regulatory T cells in long-lasting Graves disease. TCRdb redid the calling of the multiplex PCR reads with MiXCR, one entry per CDR3 protein. Of roughly 700,000 distinct CDR3 sequences listed, approximately 31% were seen once; the top ten hold under 55%. The sequencing used peripheral blood mononuclear cells (PBMCs), collected when the disease was refractory, from a patient treated with antithyroid drugs. These TCRs come from a female donor with Graves disease. The CDR3 runs from the conserved cysteine through the conserved F or W. A D gene is named only where the DNA matches it firmly. Rows may omit the clone size; those that give it use once, few, many or a size class.

size: -
D: -
J: TRBJ1-1
V: TRBV18
CDR3: CASSPSISTEAFF
DNA: TGTGCCAGCTCACCAAGCATTTCTACTGAAGCTTTCTTT

size: -
D: -
J: TRBJ1-1
V: TRBV5-1
CDR3: CASSLRTGESTEAFF
DNA: TGCGCCAGCAGCTTGCGGACCGGGGAGAGCACTGAAGCTTTCTTT

size: -
D: -
J: TRBJ1-1
V: TRBV12-5
CDR3: CASGFRTGVDTEAFF
DNA: TGTGCTAGTGGTTTTCGTACCGGGGTTGACACTGAAGCTTTCTTT

size: few
D: -
J: TRBJ1-2
V: TRBV5-4
CDR3: CASSLPGEEYGYTF
DNA: TGTGCCAGCAGCTTGCCAGGGGAAGAGTATGGCTACACCTTC

size: many
D: -
J: TRBJ1-2
V: TRBV28
CDR3: CASSFDSFAGYTF
DNA: TGTGCCAGCAGCTTCGACAGCTTCGCCGGCTACACCTTC

size: -
D: -
J: TRBJ2-3
V: TRBV10-2
CDR3: CASSESGDTQYF
DNA: TGCGCCAGCAGTGAGTCAGGGGATACGCAGTATTTT

size: -
D: TRBD2
J: TRBJ2-7
V: TRBV5-1
CDR3: CASSFRTGWTSGGSYEQYF
DNA: TGCGCCAGCAGCTTCCGGACAGGGTGGACTAGCGGGGGATCCTACGAGCAGTACTTC

size: few
D: -
J: TRBJ2-7
V: TRBV19
CDR3: CASKISPMLYEQYF
DNA: TGTGCCAGTAAAATTTCCCCTATGCTCTACGAGCAGTACTTC

size: -
D: -
J: TRBJ1-1
V: TRBV20-1
CDR3: CSARYGNRNTEAFF
DNA: TGCAGTGCTAGATACGGGAATAGGAACACTGAAGCTTTCTTT

size: -
D: TRBD2
J: TRBJ2-7
V: TRBV7-9
CDR3: CASSSSGAGGLEQYF
DNA: TGTGCCAGCAGCTCTAGCGGGGCGGGAGGGCTCGAGCAGTACTTC